This record looks at one T cell receptor beta chain sequence and its context. This CDR3 is 17 amino acids long. V was clipped by 1 base and J by 0 bases, with 17 bases between them. Looked up from germline, CDR1 is SQVTM and CDR2 is ANQGSEA. This sample was taken from a study of blood T cell repertoires in COVID-19. Only in-frame clones appear in the TCRdb table, and some are missing; sequencing was by immunoSEQ multiplex PCR. The table shows roughly 210,000 clones, with about 87% occurring only once. Sequencing was performed on peripheral blood. The rearrangement uses TRBV29-1 and TRBJ2-3; D is perhaps TRBD1 (6 bases). This TCR was recovered from a man between 65 and 85 years old with acute or convalescent COVID-19. The CDR3 region has the DNA TGCAGCGTTGAAGCCCCCCGGGACACCCCTAGCACAGATACGCAGTATTTT. The encoded protein is CSVEAPRDTPSTDTQYF.